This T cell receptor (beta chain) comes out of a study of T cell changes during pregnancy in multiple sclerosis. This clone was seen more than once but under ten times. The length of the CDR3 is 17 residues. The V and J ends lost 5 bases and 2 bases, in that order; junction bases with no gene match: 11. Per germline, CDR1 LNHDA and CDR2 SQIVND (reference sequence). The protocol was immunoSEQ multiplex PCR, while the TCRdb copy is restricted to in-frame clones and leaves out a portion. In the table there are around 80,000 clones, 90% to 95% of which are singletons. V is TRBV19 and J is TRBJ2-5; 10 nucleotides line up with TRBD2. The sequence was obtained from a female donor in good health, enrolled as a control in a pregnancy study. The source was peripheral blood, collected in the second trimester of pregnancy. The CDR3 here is CASSPIKAGGRQETQYF. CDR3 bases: TGTGCCAGTAGTCCGATCAAAGCGGGAGGGCGGCAAGAGACCCAGTACTTC.